The 5 T cell receptor beta chains reported below all come from one sample, sequenced in a study of T cells in Graves' hyperthyroidism and ophthalmopathy. The TCR beta CDR3 regions underwent amplification using RNA transcripts as the source. HTBI primers were used for first-round RT-PCR of the TCR CDR3. Each CDR3 protein is one row after TCRdb ran MiXCR on the multiplex PCR reads. The table has about 640,000 distinct CDR3 sequences, around 20% seen once. The sequencing input was blood. Source of these receptors: a man aged 30 to 45 with Graves' ophthalmopathy.

This clonotype is a singleton in its sample. The chain uses TRBV5-1 and TRBJ2-1; possibly TRBD1 for D (6 bases). Germline CDR1 and CDR2: SGHRS and YFSETQ. Trimming removed 6 bases at V and 6 bases at J, with 19 bases between. This CDR3 has 15 amino acids. The CDR3 region has the DNA TGCGCCAGCACCGAGACCGCCGGGACAACCAATGAGCAGTTCTTC. It translates to CASTETAGTTNEQFF.

This clonotype was seen a few times. The rearrangement uses TRBV11-2 and TRBJ2-2; possibly TRBD1 for D (5 bases). Germline loops: CDR1 SGHAT, CDR2 FQNNGV. Trimming cost V 5 bases and J 5 bases, with 18 bases left between them. The CDR3 is 16 amino acids. CDR3 residues: CASSPRPQGGTGELFF. CDR3 coding DNA: TGTGCCAGCAGCCCACGACCCCAGGGCGGTACCGGGGAGCTGTTTTTT.

This clonotype was recorded at least ten times. J is TRBJ2-3 and V is TRBV2, with D tentatively TRBD2 (5 bases). The CDR3 covers 15 residues. V was cut by 8 bases and J by 4 bases, with 19 bases left in between. Per germline, CDR1 SNHLY and CDR2 FYNNEI. This chain's CDR3 is CASEDGGSGADTQYF. The CDR3 coding sequence is TGTGCCAGCGAAGACGGAGGTTCTGGGGCAGATACGCAGTATTTT.

This clonotype was counted only a few times. The junction differs from germline at one of its ends, possibly a read error. The CDR3 loop is CAGRRHRGAETQYF. The CDR3 DNA follows: TGTGCCGGCAGGCGCCATCGGGGAGCCGAGACCCAGTACTTC. V usage is TRBV28 and J usage is TRBJ2-5; D might be TRBD2 (5 bases). CDR1 MDHEN and CDR2 SYDVKM come from the germline V gene. The CDR3 is made up of 14 amino acids.

The chain uses TRBV27 and TRBJ1-6, with TRBD1 matching 8 bases. V was clipped by 5 bases and J by 10 bases; unmatched bases: 10. CDR1 is MNHEY and CDR2 is SMNVEV in the germline V gene (reference sequence). This CDR3 is 15 amino acids long. CDR3 sequence reads: CASSPPRQGHSPLHF. The CDR3 coding sequence is TGTGCCAGCAGTCCTCCGCGACAGGGGCACTCACCCCTCCACTTT.